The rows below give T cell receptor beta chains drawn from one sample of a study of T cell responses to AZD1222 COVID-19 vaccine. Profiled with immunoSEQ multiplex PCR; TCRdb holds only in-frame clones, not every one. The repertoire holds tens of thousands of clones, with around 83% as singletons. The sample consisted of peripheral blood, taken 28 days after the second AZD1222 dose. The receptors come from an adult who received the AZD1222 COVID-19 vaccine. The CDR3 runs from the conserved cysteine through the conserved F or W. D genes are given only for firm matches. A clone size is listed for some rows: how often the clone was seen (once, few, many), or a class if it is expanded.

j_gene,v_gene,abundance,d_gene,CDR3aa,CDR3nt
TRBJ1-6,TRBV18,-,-,CASSPLEGQNSPLHF,TGTGCCAGCTCACCCCTGGAGGGGCAGAATTCACCCCTCCACTTT
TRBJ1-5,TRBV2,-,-,CASSPSSNQPQHF,TGTGCCAGCAGTCCGAGTAGCAATCAGCCCCAGCATTTT
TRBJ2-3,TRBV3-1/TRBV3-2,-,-,CASSQGLSWTTDTQYF,TGTGCCAGCAGCCAAGGACTGTCCTGGACCACAGATACGCAGTATTTT
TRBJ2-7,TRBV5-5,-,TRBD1,CASSLGQGWVAEQYF,TGTGCCAGCAGCTTGGGACAGGGGTGGGTCGCCGAGCAGTACTTC
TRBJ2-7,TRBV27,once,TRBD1,CASSARQGAEHEQYF,TGTGCCAGCAGTGCGCGACAGGGGGCGGAGCACGAGCAGTACTTC
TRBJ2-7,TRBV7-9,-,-,CASSERGGVQNEQYF,TGTGCCAGCAGCGAAAGGGGTGGGGTGCAGAACGAGCAGTACTTC
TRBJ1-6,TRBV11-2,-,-,CASSIGEAYNSPLHF,TGTGCCAGCAGCATAGGAGAGGCATATAATTCACCCCTCCACTTT
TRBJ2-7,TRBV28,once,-,CASSLGRPYEQYF,TGTGCCAGCAGTTTAGGCCGACCCTACGAGCAGTACTTC
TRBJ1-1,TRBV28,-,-,CASTRSGFTEAFF,TGTGCCAGCACCCGATCAGGGTTCACTGAAGCTTTCTTT
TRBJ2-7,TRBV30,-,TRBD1,CAWSRDSSYEQYF,TGTGCCTGGAGTCGGGACAGCTCCTACGAGCAGTACTTC
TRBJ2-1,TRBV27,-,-,CATKPGQTTNEQFF,TGTGCCACCAAACCGGGACAAACTACCAATGAGCAGTTCTTC
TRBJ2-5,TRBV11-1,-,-,CASSPRAGEETQYF,TGTGCCAGCAGCCCTCGAGCGGGCGAAGAGACCCAGTACTTC
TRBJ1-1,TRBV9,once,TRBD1,CASTAGTGILDTEAFF,TGTGCCAGCACCGCGGGGACAGGGATTTTGGACACTGAAGCTTTCTTT
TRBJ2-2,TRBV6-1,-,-,CASSGLATGRHGELFF,TGTGCCAGCAGTGGCTTGGCGACAGGAAGACACGGGGAGCTGTTTTTT
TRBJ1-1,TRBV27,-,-,CASSAPERGRREAFF,TGTGCCAGCAGTGCCCCGGAGCGGGGTCGCAGGGAAGCTTTCTTT
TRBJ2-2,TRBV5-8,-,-,CASRTVGAYTGELFF,TGTGCCAGCAGAACCGTGGGGGCGTACACCGGGGAGCTGTTTTTT
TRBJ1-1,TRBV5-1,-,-,CASYPVLGNTEAFF,TGCGCCAGCTATCCCGTACTGGGAAACACTGAAGCTTTCTTT
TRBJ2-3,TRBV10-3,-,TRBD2,CAIRPSGRVSTDTQYF,TGTGCCATCCGGCCTAGCGGGAGGGTAAGCACAGATACGCAGTATTTT
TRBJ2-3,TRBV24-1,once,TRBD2,CATSDPFLAGQTDTQYF,TGTGCCACCAGTGATCCCTTTCTAGCGGGACAGACAGATACGCAGTATTTT
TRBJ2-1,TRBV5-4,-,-,CASSLLDSYNEQFF,TGTGCCAGCAGCTTGTTGGACTCCTACAATGAGCAGTTCTTC
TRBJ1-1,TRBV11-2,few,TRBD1,CASGRQGSTEAFF,TGTGCCAGCGGAAGACAGGGGTCGACTGAAGCTTTCTTT
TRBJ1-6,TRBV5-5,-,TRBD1,CASSWDRGLNSPLHF,TGTGCCAGCAGCTGGGACAGGGGGCTGAATTCACCCCTCCACTTT
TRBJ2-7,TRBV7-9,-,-,CASSVSYEQYF,TGTGCCAGCAGCGTATCCTACGAGCAGTACTTC
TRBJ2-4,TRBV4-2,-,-,CASSQDMAGGAKNIQYF,TGTGCCAGCAGCCAAGATATGGCGGGTGGCGCCAAAAACATTCAGTACTTC
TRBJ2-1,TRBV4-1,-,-,CASSQIRGNEQFF,TGCGCCAGCAGCCAAATCCGGGGCAATGAGCAGTTCTTC
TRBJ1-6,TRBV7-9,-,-,CASSLEQYNSPLHF,TGTGCCAGCAGCTTAGAACAGTATAATTCACCCCTCCACTTT
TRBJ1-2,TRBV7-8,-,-,CASSLGLTSVSNYGYTF,TGTGCCAGCAGCTTAGGGTTAACGAGCGTTTCTAACTATGGCTACACCTTC